Below are 27 T cell receptor beta chains sequenced from a single sample in a study of T cells in narcolepsy. Data came from immunoSEQ multiplex PCR; TCRdb stores just in-frame clones and leaves some out. The sample shows about 35,000 clones, 75% to 90% of them seen only once. The sample was CD45RA- memory CD4+ T cells from PBMCs. Every receptor here comes from a human donor with narcolepsy.

The chain is built from TRBV6-6 and TRBJ2-7; D remains ambiguous. The CDR3 contains 14 residues. Deletions cut 3 bases from V and 3 bases from J, with 12 bases between. Germline lookup yields CDR1 MNHNY and CDR2 SVGAGI (reference sequence). The CDR3 sequence is CASSYPPQDYEQYF. Written as DNA, the CDR3 is TGTGCCAGCAGTTATCCCCCCCAGGACTACGAGCAGTACTTC.

The J gene is TRBJ2-2, the V gene TRBV5-4, with D maybe TRBD1 (7 bases). V was clipped by 2 bases and J by 1 base, with 12 bases between them. CDR3 length: 16 residues. Germline CDR1 reads SGHNT; CDR2 reads YYREEE (reference sequence). The CDR3 sequence: CASSFEQGGNTGELFF. Here the CDR3 DNA reads TGTGCCAGCAGCTTCGAGCAGGGGGGGAACACCGGGGAGCTGTTTTTT. The variable domain in full, completed from reference TRBV5-4 and TRBJ2-2, reads ETGVTQSPTHLIKTRGQQVTLRCSSQSGHNTVSWYQQALGQGPQFIFQYYREEENGRGNFPPRFSGLQFPNYSSELNVNALELDDSALYLCASSFEQGGNTGELFFGEGSRLTVL.

CDR3 in DNA: TGCAGCGTTGAAATGGGAATGGAGACCCAGTACTTC. This translates into CSVEMGMETQYF. The chain joins TRBV29-1 to TRBJ2-5; D gene uncertain. This CDR3 has 12 amino acids. Trimming left V 2 bases short and J 5 bases short, with 9 bases between. The germline V gene encodes CDR1 SQVTM and CDR2 ANQGSEA.

This clone came up once. The chain joins TRBV6-5 to TRBJ1-1, with D maybe TRBD1 (6 bases). The V gene's germline CDR1 is MNHEY and CDR2 SVGAGI. The CDR3 runs to 14 residues. Trimming took 8 bases from V and 1 from J, leaving 14 bases between them. The CDR3 region has the DNA TGTGCCAGCGATCACGGACAGAGGAACACTGAAGCTTTCTTT. Translated: CASDHGQRNTEAFF.

This chain connects TRBV7-9 to TRBJ2-7; no definite D call. Trimming cost V 6 bases and J 4 bases, with 16 bases left between them. The CDR3 runs to 14 residues. The germline V gene has CDR1 SEHNR and CDR2 FQNEAQ (reference sequence). The CDR3 is CASSWVGQSYEQYF. The CDR3 nucleotides read TGTGCCAGCAGTTGGGTGGGCCAGTCATACGAGCAGTACTTC. Using reference TRBV7-9 and TRBJ2-7 for the parts outside the CDR3, the full variable domain is DTGVSQNPRHKITKRGQNVTFRCDPISEHNRLYWYRQTLGQGPEFLTYFQNEAQLEKSRLLSDRFSAERPKGSFSTLEIQRTEQGDSAMYLCASSWVGQSYEQYFGPGTRLTVT.

The rearrangement joins TRBV28 to TRBJ2-6; D is unclear. V was clipped by 5 bases and J by 0 bases, with 8 bases between them. The CDR3 is 15 amino acids. CDR1 MDHEN and CDR2 SYDVKM come from the germline V gene. CDR3 sequence (DNA): TGTGCCAGCAGTAAAACCTACTCTGGGGCCAACGTCCTGACTTTC. Amino acid sequence: CASSKTYSGANVLTF.

This clone has just a few counts. The rearrangement joins TRBV4-3 to TRBJ2-3; the D gene is possibly TRBD2 (5 bases). Germline lookup yields CDR1 LGHNA and CDR2 YSLEER. Trimming took 6 bases from V and 5 from J, leaving 18 bases between them. The CDR3 totals 15 residues. The CDR3 is CASSRTGSWGDTQYF. The CDR3 coding sequence is TGCGCCAGCAGTCGTACTGGGAGTTGGGGAGATACGCAGTATTTT.

The gene calls are TRBV5-1 and TRBJ2-1; 8 nucleotides align to TRBD2. This CDR3 has 17 amino acids. J lost 8 bases, V lost 5 bases, and 18 bases had no gene match. Germline CDR1 reads SGHRS; CDR2 reads YFSETQ. The CDR3 DNA is TGCGCCAGCAGTCTGACTAGCGCCGGAGGGGCCGGTGATGAGCAGTTCTTC. It yields the protein CASSLTSAGGAGDEQFF.

This clone came up once. The rearrangement joins TRBV5-4 to TRBJ2-3; D is perhaps TRBD2 (5 bases). The CDR3 sequence is 14 residues long. V was clipped by 0 bases and J by 3 bases, with 8 bases between them. Germline CDR1 SGHNT, CDR2 YYREEE (reference sequence). The CDR3 loop is CASSLGRGTDTQYF. The CDR3 nucleotides read TGTGCCAGCAGCTTGGGTCGCGGGACAGATACGCAGTATTTT.

The chain combines TRBV19 with TRBJ2-5; weak D call: TRBD1 (7 bases). The CDR3 contains 17 residues. The V gene lost 1 base and the J gene lost 5 bases, with 20 bases spanning the gap. Germline V gene sequence: CDR1 LNHDA, CDR2 SQIVND (reference sequence). The CDR3 coding sequence is TGTGCCAGTAGTATAGGACCCCCGGGCAGGGGGGACGAGACCCAGTACTTC. As protein: CASSIGPPGRGDETQYF.

CDR3 sequence reads: CASSDRDRGTEAFF. The CDR3 DNA is TGTGCCAGCAGCGACCGGGACAGGGGGACTGAAGCTTTCTTT. This sequence joins TRBV6-5 and TRBJ1-1; 11 positions match TRBD1. Unmatched junction bases numbered 5, after V lost 6 bases and J lost 5 bases. Germline CDR1 and CDR2: MNHEY and SVGAGI. The CDR3 spans 14 residues.

V gene TRBV28 combines with J gene TRBJ2-2, with D possibly TRBD1 on 6 matching bases. V lost 5 bases and J 8 bases, leaving 21 bases between the germline ends. The CDR3 extends over 16 amino acids. Germline V gives CDR1 MDHEN, CDR2 SYDVKM. The DNA of the CDR3 is TGTGCCAGCAGTAGAACCTTAAACAGGGCTTCGGGGGAGCTGTTTTTT. This encodes CASSRTLNRASGELFF.

V is TRBV29-1 and J is TRBJ2-7; D is unresolved. CDR1 and CDR2 (germline): SQVTM, ANQGSEA. The germline V and J ends were trimmed by 7 bases and 4 bases, with 14 bases remaining between them. CDR3 length: 12 residues. As DNA, the CDR3 is TGCAGCGCCCTAACGGGTCCGTACGAGCAGTACTTC. This translates into CSALTGPYEQYF.

This sequence joins TRBV4-1 and TRBJ1-2; D perhaps matches TRBD1 (6 bases). V was trimmed by 0 bases and J by 4 bases, leaving 12 bases between them. CDR1 MGHRA and CDR2 YSYEKL come from the germline V gene. The CDR3 covers 15 residues. This chain's CDR3 is CASSQEGAIGYGYTF. CDR3 nucleotide sequence: TGCGCCAGCAGCCAAGAGGGGGCCATCGGCTATGGCTACACCTTC.

The chain has TRBV14 and TRBJ1-4; D not certain. Between the trimmed V and J ends, which lost 3 bases and 0 bases, there was a span of 11 bases. The CDR3 sequence is 16 residues long. CDR1 and CDR2 from the germline V gene are SGHDN and FVKESK. CDR3 DNA: TGTGCCAGCAGCCATAGGCCAGACACAACTAATGAAAAACTGTTTTTT. It yields the protein CASSHRPDTTNEKLFF.

The chain combines TRBV5-6 with TRBJ1-4; TRBD1 might be the D (6 bases). CDR1 is SGHDT, CDR2 YYEEEE, per germline. CDR3 size: 13 residues. V was cut by 5 bases and J by 8 bases, with 13 bases left in between. CDR3 residues: CASSSGVREKLFF. CDR3 DNA sequence: TGTGCCAGCAGTTCAGGGGTCAGGGAAAAACTGTTTTTT.

The rearrangement joins TRBV13 to TRBJ2-4; 10 bases map to TRBD2. The CDR3 length is 16 residues. Per germline, CDR1 PRHDT and CDR2 FYEKMQ (reference sequence). Trimming at V came to 4 bases and at J to 9 bases, leaving 12 bases not matched to a gene. The CDR3 loop reads CASSSFRAGGRSIQYF. In DNA form, the CDR3 reads TGTGCCAGCAGCTCCTTCCGAGCGGGAGGGAGGAGCATTCAGTACTTC.

In this sample, this clone turned up once. CDR3 DNA: TGTGCCAGCAGCCAAGATGGAGGGGCCGGGGCCAACGTCCTGACTTTC. It specifies CASSQDGGAGANVLTF. The J gene is TRBJ2-6, the V gene TRBV4-2, with D possibly being TRBD2 (6 bases). CDR3 size: 16 residues. Looked up from germline, CDR1 is LGHNA and CDR2 is YNFKEQ. Trimming took 0 bases from V and 4 from J, leaving 10 bases between them.

The chain combines TRBV9 with TRBJ2-5, with 8 bases that match TRBD1. V lost 5 bases, J lost 4 bases, and 4 bases stayed unmatched. This CDR3 has 13 amino acids. CDR1 SGDLS and CDR2 YYNGEE come from the germline V gene. The CDR3 coding sequence is TGTGCCAGCAGTTCCGGACAGGGAGAGACCCAGTACTTC. Its protein is CASSSGQGETQYF.

The rearrangement links TRBV18 to TRBJ1-2; D is perhaps TRBD1 (6 bases). This CDR3 has 13 amino acids. The V gene lost 4 bases and the J gene lost 4 bases, with 10 bases spanning the gap. Germline loops: CDR1 KGHSH, CDR2 LQKENI. The DNA of the CDR3 is TGTGCCAGCTCACAGGAACAGGGCTATGGCTACACCTTC. This gives the protein CASSQEQGYGYTF.

The rearrangement joins TRBV28 to TRBJ1-5; 10 nucleotides line up with TRBD1. Germline CDR1 MDHEN, CDR2 SYDVKM. With 3 bases clipped from V and 4 bases from J, the junction kept 6 bases outside the gene matches. The CDR3 runs 16 residues. CDR3 sequence: CASSFLRTGGNQPQHF. The CDR3 nucleotides read TGTGCCAGCAGTTTCTTAAGGACAGGGGGAAATCAGCCCCAGCATTTT. Based on the CDR3 plus reference TRBV28 and TRBJ1-5, the full variable domain is DVKVTQSSRYLVKRTGEKVFLECVQDMDHENMFWYRQDPGLGLRLIYFSYDVKMKEKGDIPEGYSVSREKKERFSLILESASTNQTSMYLCASSFLRTGGNQPQHFGDGTRLSIL.

CDR3: CSGTAGYGYTF. For the CDR3, the DNA is TGCAGCGGGACAGCAGGTTATGGCTACACCTTC. The rearrangement links TRBV29-1 to TRBJ1-2; tentative D call: TRBD1 (6 bases). Trimming cost V 7 bases and J 5 bases, with 11 bases left between them. Germline CDR1 and CDR2: SQVTM and ANQGSEA. The CDR3 spans 11 residues.

This chain uses TRBV6-1 with TRBJ1-1; D gene ambiguous. V lost 2 bases and J 0 bases, leaving 7 bases between the germline ends. Germline-derived CDR1 and CDR2 are MNHNS and SASEGT. This CDR3 contains 14 residues. In DNA form, the CDR3 reads TGTGCCAGCAGTGAAAGGCAGTTGAACACTGAAGCTTTCTTT. Translating it yields CASSERQLNTEAFF.

This clone was counted between two and nine times. This chain connects TRBV5-6 to TRBJ2-5; 10 bases fit TRBD2. The CDR3 loop spans 16 amino acids. Looked up from germline, CDR1 is SGHDT and CDR2 is YYEEEE. V was clipped by 0 bases and J by 4 bases; unmatched bases: 6. The CDR3 DNA reads TGTGCCAGCAGCTTGGGTAGCGGGGGGAGGGGAGAGACCCAGTACTTC. Its translation is CASSLGSGGRGETQYF. Looking up the rest from reference TRBV5-6 and TRBJ2-5 gives the full variable domain: DAGVTQSPTHLIKTRGQQVTLRCSPKSGHDTVSWYQQALGQGPQFIFQYYEEEERQRGNFPDRFSGHQFPNYSSELNVNALLLGDSALYLCASSLGSGGRGETQYFGPGTRLLVL.

The chain couples TRBV5-6 to TRBJ2-5, with TRBD2 matching over 8 bases. Germline CDR1 reads SGHDT; CDR2 reads YYEEEE. With V trimmed by 0 bases and J by 3 bases, 7 bases remained unmatched. CDR3 length equals 16 residues. Here the CDR3 reads CASSLARRGAEETQYF. Written as DNA, the CDR3 is TGTGCCAGCAGCTTGGCCCGGCGGGGGGCTGAAGAGACCCAGTACTTC.

The genes are TRBV5-4 and TRBJ2-1; D might be TRBD2 (6 bases). CDR1 and CDR2 from the germline V gene are SGHNT and YYREEE (reference sequence). V was pared by 6 bases and J by 9 bases, with 22 bases between. The CDR3 is 15 residues long. The CDR3 DNA follows: TGTGCCAGCACCTTAAATCCAAACCGGGGGAGTGAGCAGTTCTTC. It encodes CASTLNPNRGSEQFF.

V usage is TRBV1 and J usage is TRBJ2-6; the table calls TRBD1, which could not be checked here. TRBV1 is tagged as a pseudogene. The CDR3 spans 18 residues. The CDR3 bases are TGCACCAGCAGACCGAAGTGTTTGTCACAAAGTCGGGCCAACGTCCTGACTTTC. Amino acids: CTSRPKCLSQSRANVLTF.